One sample yielded the 27 T cell receptor beta chains listed below, sequenced in a study of human T cells and chemical hapten exposure. Noted time point: patch test 3, about 24 weeks after DPC sensitization. Sample treatment: therapeutic diphenylcyclopropenone sensitization with weekly scalp DPC. MiXCR was run by TCRdb on the RACE reads, yielding one entry per CDR3 protein. The sample lists 30,000 or so distinct CDR3 sequences, almost 6% occurring once. Sequenced here: whole blood, sampled in connection with sensitization to the hapten diphenylcyclopropenone (DPC). These receptors all stem from a man younger than 45 with alopecia areata. Some clones in this sample may be carry-over from other donors' samples.

This clonotype was counted ten times or more. The V gene is TRBV4-3, the J gene TRBJ2-2; D unclear. The CDR3 contains 15 residues. The germline V and J ends were trimmed by 1 base and 1 base, with 7 bases remaining between them. Looked up from germline, CDR1 is LGHNA and CDR2 is YSLEER. The CDR3 spells CASSQVAGNTGELFF. In DNA form, the CDR3 reads TGCGCCAGCAGCCAAGTAGCAGGGAACACCGGGGAGCTGTTTTTT.

This clonotype has ten or more counts. This sequence joins TRBV29-1 and TRBJ1-1; D possibly corresponds to TRBD1 (5 bases). Germline assignment: CDR1 SQVTM and CDR2 ANQGSEA. Trimming removed 5 bases at V and 3 bases at J, with 10 bases between. The CDR3 covers 12 residues. CDR3 in DNA: TGCAGCGTTCCGGGGGGGGACACTGAAGCTTTCTTT. It encodes CSVPGGDTEAFF.

In its sample, this clonotype was seen a few times. The V call is TRBV19, the J call TRBJ2-5; D may be TRBD2 (5 bases). V lost 3 bases and J lost 5, with 13 bases in between. Germline loops: CDR1 LNHDA, CDR2 SQIVND (reference sequence). CDR3 length equals 14 residues. DNA of the CDR3: TGTGCCAGTAGTATCGGACCCTCGGGGGAGACCCAGTACTTC. It yields the protein CASSIGPSGETQYF.

This clonotype came up many times. V usage is TRBV29-1 and J usage is TRBJ2-7; D is perhaps TRBD1 or TRBD2 (6 bases each). V lost 1 base, J lost 4 bases, and 11 bases lay in between. Germline V gene lookup returns CDR1 SQVTM and CDR2 ANQGSEA. CDR3 length equals 13 residues. CDR3 region: CSVEARGGYEQYF. Written as DNA, the CDR3 is TGCAGCGTTGAAGCCCGAGGGGGGTACGAGCAGTACTTC.

This clonotype occurred many times. The chain has TRBV12-3 or TRBV12-4 and TRBJ1-2; D perhaps matches TRBD1 (5 bases). The CDR3 has 13 amino acids. Trimming cost V 7 bases and J 12 bases, with 21 bases left between them. DNA for the CDR3: TGTGCCAGCACCCTAGGGGTGGCGGAGTCTCACACCTTC. It specifies CASTLGVAESHTF.

This clonotype was observed many times. CDR3: CASSPAGAPVEAFF. The CDR3 nucleotides are TGTGCCAGCAGCCCAGCCGGGGCGCCCGTTGAGGCTTTCTTT. This chain joins TRBV9 and TRBJ1-1; D might be TRBD1 (5 bases). Trimming took off 4 bases at V and 11 bases at J, with 21 bases between the two ends. This CDR3 comprises 14 residues. Germline V gene data show CDR1 as SGDLS and CDR2 as YYNGEE.

The chain uses TRBV4-1 and TRBJ1-2; D not resolved. Trimming left V 2 bases short and J 0 bases short, with 13 bases between. Germline loops: CDR1 MGHRA, CDR2 YSYEKL. CDR3 length: 16 amino acids. Written as DNA, the CDR3 is TGCGCCAGCAGCCAACCCGTTATCGTCGCTAACTATGGCTACACCTTC. Translated, it gives CASSQPVIVANYGYTF.

This clonotype was seen many times. The genes are TRBV29-1 and TRBJ1-1; D not resolved. CDR1 SQVTM and CDR2 ANQGSEA come from the germline V gene. This CDR3 has 13 residues. V shed 4 bases and J shed 1 base, with 10 bases lying between them. Here the CDR3 reads CSVATTANTEAFF. CDR3 coding DNA: TGCAGCGTTGCTACGACGGCGAACACTGAAGCTTTCTTT. Full variable domain (rest looked up from reference TRBV29-1 and TRBJ1-1): SAVISQKPSRDICQRGTSLTIQCQVDSQVTMMFWYRQQPGQSLTLIATANQGSEATYESGFVIDKFPISRPNLTFSTLTVSNMSPEDSSIYLCSVATTANTEAFFGQGTRLTVV.

This clonotype was seen ten or more times. V is TRBV7-2 and J is TRBJ2-2; D is unclear. The germline V and J ends were trimmed by 5 bases and 7 bases, with 17 bases remaining between them. The CDR3 loop spans 15 amino acids. The V gene's germline CDR1 is SGHTA and CDR2 FQGNSA. The CDR3 spells CASSLGLLGNGELFF. The CDR3 nucleotides read TGTGCCAGCAGCCTAGGGCTTCTAGGAAACGGGGAGCTGTTTTTT.

This clonotype was counted many times. This chain connects TRBV7-9 to TRBJ1-1; D gene unclear. This CDR3 has 13 residues. Germline values: CDR1 SEHNR, CDR2 FQNEAQ (reference sequence). The V and J ends lost 3 bases and 7 bases respectively, with 12 bases between them. The DNA of the CDR3 is TGTGCCAGCAGCTTGAGCAGGCAGCATGAAGCTTTCTTT. It codes for CASSLSRQHEAFF.

This clonotype showed up many times. The chain joins TRBV20-1 to TRBJ1-2; the match to TRBD1 covers 7 bases. CDR1 is DFQATT, CDR2 SNEGSKA, per germline (reference sequence). With 4 bases clipped from V and 2 bases from J, the junction kept 4 bases outside the gene matches. The CDR3 contains 13 residues. The CDR3 coding sequence is TGCAGTGCTAAGGGACAGTGGAACTATGGCTACACCTTC. Translating it yields CSAKGQWNYGYTF.

The table lists this clonotype with many counts. J is TRBJ1-5 and V is TRBV30; weak D call: TRBD1 (6 bases). Germline CDR1 GTSNPN, CDR2 SVGIG (reference sequence). V shed 4 bases and J shed 2 bases, with 9 bases lying between them. CDR3 length equals 13 residues. The CDR3 nucleotides are TGTGCCTGGAAACAGGGAGGCAATCAGCCCCAGCATTTT. Residues: CAWKQGGNQPQHF.

This clonotype was recorded many times. The chain is built from TRBV11-2 and TRBJ2-5; D gene ambiguous. The CDR3 spans 16 residues. Trimming removed 0 bases at V and 1 base at J, with 12 bases between. The germline V gene encodes CDR1 SGHAT and CDR2 FQNNGV. DNA for the CDR3: TGTGCCAGCAGCTTAGATCTAGGGCGGACCCAAGAGACCCAGTACTTC. It translates to CASSLDLGRTQETQYF.

This clonotype has ten or more counts. The chain carries TRBV20-1 and TRBJ1-5, with a tentative D call TRBD1 (6 bases). Germline-derived CDR1 and CDR2 are DFQATT and SNEGSKA (reference sequence). The CDR3 loop spans 14 amino acids. Trimming pared 3 bases from V and 0 bases from J, leaving 9 bases between. The CDR3 reads CSARDSNSNQPQHF. Here the CDR3 DNA reads TGCAGTGCTAGGGACAGCAATAGCAATCAGCCCCAGCATTTT.

The table lists this clonotype with many counts. V is TRBV7-9 and J is TRBJ2-3, with a possible D match to TRBD2 (5 bases). This CDR3 spans 15 amino acids. V gave up 1 base and J gave up 4 bases, with 12 bases separating them. Germline V gene sequence: CDR1 SEHNR, CDR2 FQNEAQ (reference sequence). The CDR3 DNA follows: TGTGCCAGCAGCTTAGAATCGGGGTCTGCAGATACGCAGTATTTT. This encodes CASSLESGSADTQYF.

This clonotype was recorded at least ten times. V and J are TRBV29-1 and TRBJ1-1; 8 positions agree with TRBD1. The J segment lost 5 bases and the V segment lost 0 bases, leaving 11 bases of the junction unmatched. CDR1 SQVTM and CDR2 ANQGSEA come from the germline V gene. This CDR3 comprises 16 residues. CDR3 coding DNA: TGCAGCGTTGAAGATCTCCAGGGGGCGCTTAGGACTGAAGCTTTCTTT. Translating it yields CSVEDLQGALRTEAFF.

This clonotype showed up many times. The J gene is TRBJ2-7, the V gene TRBV15; the D gene is possibly TRBD2 (6 bases). Germline V CDR1 and CDR2: LNHNV, YYDKDF (reference sequence). V lost 1 base to trimming and J lost 7 bases, with 14 bases between them. The CDR3 is made up of 14 amino acids. This CDR3 reads CATSRGDLKGEQYF. The CDR3, as DNA: TGTGCCACCAGCAGAGGGGACTTAAAAGGGGAGCAGTACTTC.

This clonotype is deemed large. The V gene is TRBV4-3, the J gene TRBJ2-7, with D possibly matching TRBD2 (6 bases). The CDR3 consists of 15 residues. The V end lost 0 bases, the J end lost 5 bases, and 14 bases lay between the germline ends. Germline V gene lookup returns CDR1 LGHNA and CDR2 YSLEER. The CDR3 sequence: CASSQDQGEDDEQYF. The CDR3 coding sequence is TGCGCCAGCAGCCAAGATCAAGGGGAGGACGACGAGCAGTACTTC.

Ten or more counts support this clonotype. V usage is TRBV5-1 and J usage is TRBJ2-3; 13 nucleotides agree with TRBD2. The CDR3 sequence is 16 residues long. After removal of 4 bases from V and 4 bases from J, the junction contained 6 bases not matched to a gene. Germline CDR1 SGHRS, CDR2 YFSETQ. The DNA for the CDR3 is TGCGCCAGCAGCCCGCGGACTAGCGGGAGTTCAGATACGCAGTATTTT. This codes for CASSPRTSGSSDTQYF.

The table lists this clonotype with many counts. The chain recombines TRBV5-1 with TRBJ1-2; D remains ambiguous. The V end lost 1 base, the J end lost 8 bases, and 15 bases lay between the germline ends. The CDR3 totals 14 residues. Germline CDR1 is SGHRS and CDR2 is YFSETQ. The CDR3 DNA follows: TGCGCCAGCAGCTTGCGCAGCTCCAATGGCGGCTACACCTTC. Translation: CASSLRSSNGGYTF. Complete variable domain (other parts from reference TRBV5-1 and TRBJ1-2): KAGVTQTPRYLIKTRGQQVTLSCSPISGHRSVSWYQQTPGQGLQFLFEYFSETQRNKGNFPGRFSGRQFSNSRSEMNVSTLELGDSALYLCASSLRSSNGGYTFGSGTRLTVV.

This clonotype was picked up many times. This chain connects TRBV5-6 to TRBJ1-2; perhaps TRBD1 as D (6 bases). Germline V gene sequence: CDR1 SGHDT, CDR2 YYEEEE. V lost 0 bases and J 4 bases, leaving 13 bases between the germline ends. The CDR3 is 15 amino acids. The CDR3 loop is CASSLGTAQVYGYTF. The CDR3 region has the DNA TGTGCCAGCAGCTTGGGGACAGCCCAAGTCTATGGCTACACCTTC.

This clonotype was counted many times. This chain uses TRBV5-1 with TRBJ2-1; TRBD1 or TRBD2 may be the D gene (6 bases each). Germline CDR1 is SGHRS and CDR2 is YFSETQ. The ends were cut back, 7 bases at V and 8 bases at J, with 19 bases in the middle. The length of the CDR3 is 14 residues. The CDR3 bases are TGCGCCAGCCAGGTCGGGGGCCCTAGGGATGAGCAGTTCTTC. This codes for CASQVGGPRDEQFF.

This clonotype was seen ten or more times. V usage is TRBV12-3 or TRBV12-4 and J usage is TRBJ2-7, with 8 bases identical to TRBD1. The CDR3 is 15 residues long. V lost 9 bases to trimming and J lost 0 bases; unmatched junction nucleotides: 10. The CDR3 nucleotides are TGTGCCAGTGGGGAGGACGGGACAGGCTCCTACGAGCAGTACTTC. This sequence encodes CASGEDGTGSYEQYF.

This clonotype was recorded many times. The rearrangement links TRBV19 to TRBJ2-1; D is perhaps TRBD2 (7 bases). Trimming took 3 bases from V and 4 from J, leaving 13 bases between them. The CDR3 contains 15 residues. Germline V gives CDR1 LNHDA, CDR2 SQIVND (reference sequence). The CDR3 region is CASSIAGAGYNEQFF. CDR3 sequence (DNA): TGTGCCAGTAGTATCGCGGGGGCCGGGTACAATGAGCAGTTCTTC.

This clonotype was detected ten times or more. This chain uses TRBV6-2 or TRBV6-3 with TRBJ2-1; possibly TRBD1 for D (6 bases). The CDR3 runs to 17 residues. Germline assignment: CDR1 MNHEY and CDR2 SVGEGT. Deletions cut 0 bases from V and 0 bases from J, with 12 bases between. CDR3 residues: CASSYSGQFSSYNEQFF. CDR3 in DNA: TGTGCCAGCAGTTACTCCGGACAGTTTAGCTCCTACAATGAGCAGTTCTTC.

This clonotype was detected ten times or more. The V and J genes are TRBV20-1 and TRBJ2-1; TRBD2 matches at 11 bases. The CDR3 is 17 amino acids. Trimming cost V 0 bases and J 7 bases; bases outside gene matches: 11. Germline V gene data show CDR1 as DFQATT and CDR2 as SNEGSKA (reference sequence). The CDR3 loop reads CSARDESLAGDENEQFF. CDR3 in DNA: TGCAGTGCTAGAGATGAGTCACTAGCGGGAGATGAAAATGAGCAGTTCTTC.

In this sample, this clonotype turned up many times. This sequence joins TRBV19 and TRBJ2-1, with 10 bases that match TRBD2. Germline V CDR1 and CDR2: LNHDA, SQIVND (reference sequence). CDR3 size: 15 residues. J gave up 4 bases and V 7 bases, and 7 bases lay outside the gene matches. CDR3 bases: TGTGCCAGTATTCCTAGCGGGAGAGGGTACAATGAGCAGTTCTTC. Translation: CASIPSGRGYNEQFF.